One and the same sample provided the 29 T cell receptor beta chains below, sequenced in a study of OX40 agonist ivuxolimab in advanced cancers. Only in-frame clones appear in the TCRdb table, and some are missing; sequencing was by immunoSEQ multiplex PCR. The data show 57,000 or so clones, 70% to 90% seen once. Sequenced here: CD4+ or CD8+ T cells sorted from blood, sampled in a trial of the OX40 agonist ivuxolimab. The source is an adult with an advanced solid tumor such as melanoma, head and neck, liver or kidney cancer.

The chain employs TRBV10-3 and TRBJ2-2, with 8 bases lining up with TRBD2. J was trimmed by 0 bases and V by 8 bases; bases with no gene match: 8. This CDR3 comprises 16 residues. Germline lookup yields CDR1 ENHRY and CDR2 SYGVKD. This CDR3 is CAIGGRGASNTGELFF. Written as DNA, the CDR3 is TGTGCCATCGGAGGGCGGGGGGCATCGAACACCGGGGAGCTGTTTTTT.

The chain uses TRBV30 and TRBJ1-6; 7 nucleotides line up with TRBD1. The germline CDR1 and CDR2 sequences are GTSNPN and SVGIG (reference sequence). The CDR3 extends over 16 amino acids. V gave up 5 bases and J gave up 9 bases; unmatched junction bases: 16. The CDR3 sequence: CAWGTSRQGGSSPLHF. The CDR3 nucleotides read TGTGCCTGGGGGACTTCTAGACAGGGTGGGAGTTCACCCCTCCACTTT.

The chain employs TRBV6-1 and TRBJ1-1, with D maybe TRBD1 (6 bases). Trimming left V 7 bases short and J 7 bases short, with 16 bases between. The CDR3 has 13 amino acids. CDR1 is MNHNS and CDR2 is SASEGT in the germline V gene. In nucleotides, the CDR3 is TGTGCCAGCATTTGGACAGTTTCTGATGAAGCTTTCTTT. It codes for CASIWTVSDEAFF.

V gene TRBV4-2 combines with J gene TRBJ1-1, with 8 bases identical to TRBD1. This CDR3 contains 13 residues. V trimming: 3 bases; J trimming: 7 bases; junction bases outside the gene matches: 4. CDR1 is LGHNA and CDR2 is YNFKEQ in the germline V gene. CDR3 in DNA: TGTGCCAGCAGCCACCTCGGACAGGGTGAAGCTTTCTTT. It translates to CASSHLGQGEAFF.

The J gene is TRBJ1-1, the V gene TRBV19; tentatively, D is TRBD1 (5 bases). Per germline, CDR1 LNHDA and CDR2 SQIVND (reference sequence). The CDR3 covers 14 residues. The V end was cut by 5 bases, the J end by 1 base, with 11 bases between. The CDR3 region is CASSSGRTNTEAFF. DNA for the CDR3: TGTGCCAGTAGTTCAGGGCGGACGAACACTGAAGCTTTCTTT.

This clone was detected once. This chain links TRBV7-9 with TRBJ2-5; 12 bases are shared with TRBD2. From germline, CDR1 is SEHNR and CDR2 FQNEAQ (reference sequence). With V trimmed by 4 bases and J by 1 base, 10 bases remained unmatched. The CDR3 spans 18 residues. CDR3 sequence reads: CASSSKLKTSGSQETQYF. CDR3 coding DNA: TGTGCCAGCAGCTCAAAACTCAAGACTAGCGGGAGCCAAGAGACCCAGTACTTC.

The genes are TRBV27 and TRBJ2-6; D perhaps matches TRBD2 (6 bases). V dropped 0 bases and J dropped 6 bases, with 15 bases sitting between them. The germline V gene encodes CDR1 MNHEY and CDR2 SMNVEV (reference sequence). CDR3 length: 17 residues. DNA of the CDR3: TGTGCCAGCAGTTTATCATGGGACTTCGGTGTGGCCAACGTCCTGACTTTC. Protein product: CASSLSWDFGVANVLTF.

The V gene is TRBV19, the J gene TRBJ1-2; no definite D call. Germline V CDR1 and CDR2: LNHDA, SQIVND (reference sequence). The ends were cut back, 3 bases at V and 7 bases at J, with 12 bases in the middle. The CDR3 loop spans 13 amino acids. CDR3 residues: CASSISEIGGYTF. The CDR3 DNA sequence: TGTGCCAGTAGTATTTCGGAGATAGGTGGCTACACCTTC.

The chain links TRBV18 to TRBJ2-1; 9 bases map to TRBD2. The CDR3 loop spans 18 amino acids. V gave up 0 bases and J gave up 4 bases; unmatched junction bases: 10. The germline V gene encodes CDR1 KGHSH and CDR2 LQKENI. This CDR3 is CASSPPQDAGGWYNEQFF. CDR3 sequence (DNA): TGTGCCAGCTCACCACCCCAGGACGCGGGGGGGTGGTACAATGAGCAGTTCTTC.

The V call is TRBV6-1, the J call TRBJ1-4; 8 bases are shared with TRBD1. V lost 4 bases, J lost 4 bases, and 2 bases stayed unmatched. Germline lookup yields CDR1 MNHNS and CDR2 SASEGT. This CDR3 spans 14 amino acids. CDR3 residues: CASSATGVNEKLFF. Written as DNA, the CDR3 is TGTGCCAGCAGTGCGACAGGGGTTAATGAAAAACTGTTTTTT.

The chain carries TRBV6-1 and TRBJ2-5; possibly TRBD1 or TRBD2 for D (5 bases each). Trimming stripped 2 bases from V and 4 bases from J, with 14 bases between. The CDR3 is made up of 15 amino acids. Germline CDR1 is MNHNS and CDR2 is SASEGT. The CDR3 spells CASSEIATRGETQYF. The CDR3 DNA reads as TGTGCCAGCAGTGAAATCGCTACTAGGGGAGAGACCCAGTACTTC.

This chain connects TRBV4-1 to TRBJ2-1; D is ambiguous. Looked up from germline, CDR1 is MGHRA and CDR2 is YSYEKL. The V and J ends lost 6 bases and 0 bases respectively, with 12 bases between them. The CDR3 covers 15 residues. The CDR3 sequence: CASRYDESSYNEQFF. The CDR3 bases are TGCGCCAGCAGATACGACGAAAGCTCCTACAATGAGCAGTTCTTC.

The chain employs TRBV6-6 and TRBJ2-5; D is ambiguous. Looked up from germline, CDR1 is MNHNY and CDR2 is SVGAGI (reference sequence). The CDR3 has 12 residues. Trimming took off 5 bases at V and 5 bases at J, with 9 bases between the two ends. CDR3 protein: CASSAVRETQYF. DNA for the CDR3: TGTGCCAGCAGTGCCGTCCGGGAGACCCAGTACTTC.

This rearrangement joins TRBV5-1 to TRBJ1-5; 7 nucleotides line up with TRBD1. The CDR3 totals 13 residues. Germline CDR1 and CDR2: SGHRS and YFSETQ. V lost 0 bases, J lost 11 bases, and 5 bases stayed unmatched. The CDR3 sequence is CASSLGRGRTQHF. The CDR3 coding sequence is TGCGCCAGCAGCTTGGGCAGGGGGAGGACCCAGCATTTT.

This clone showed up just once. This rearrangement joins TRBV23-1 to TRBJ2-7; 9 positions agree with TRBD2. TRBV23-1 carries the ORF label, with uncertain function. The CDR3 is made up of 16 amino acids. J was trimmed by 4 bases and V by 4 bases; bases with no gene match: 11. This CDR3 is CASSPGCGREGYEQYF. The CDR3 DNA reads TGCGCCAGCAGTCCAGGATGTGGGCGGGAGGGGTACGAGCAGTACTTC.

The V and J genes are TRBV18 and TRBJ2-6, with TRBD1 identical over 9 bases. The V and J ends lost 3 bases and 2 bases, in that order; junction bases with no gene match: 5. Germline V gene data show CDR1 as KGHSH and CDR2 as LQKENI. CDR3 length equals 17 residues. The CDR3 here is CASSPGQGLPGANVLTF. As DNA, the CDR3 is TGTGCCAGCTCACCGGGACAGGGCCTACCTGGGGCCAACGTCCTGACTTTC. Looking up the rest from reference TRBV18 and TRBJ2-6 gives the full variable domain: NAGVMQNPRHLVRRRGQEARLRCSPMKGHSHVYWYRQLPEEGLKFMVYLQKENIIDESGMPKERFSAEFPKEGPSILRIQQVVRGDSAAYFCASSPGQGLPGANVLTFGAGSRLTVL.

Only a few counts were recorded for this clone. CDR3 coding DNA: TGTGCCAGCAGCTCAGTTGGAGATACGCAGTATTTT. This translates into CASSSVGDTQYF. The J gene is TRBJ2-3, the V gene TRBV11-3; unclear D gene. Germline V lookup: CDR1 SGHNT, CDR2 YENEEA. The CDR3 is 12 residues long. The V gene lost 4 bases and the J gene lost 5 bases, with 7 bases spanning the gap.

V gene TRBV6-5 combines with J gene TRBJ2-7, with D unclear. From germline, CDR1 is MNHEY and CDR2 SVGAGI. Trimming removed 6 bases from V and 3 bases from J, with 12 bases in between. The CDR3 length is 13 residues. The CDR3 reads CASRSPGGYEQYF. In DNA, the CDR3 is TGTGCCAGCAGATCACCGGGCGGCTACGAGCAGTACTTC.

The chain joins TRBV7-6 to TRBJ2-7; 7 bases agree with TRBD2. The CDR3 is 13 amino acids. The V segment lost 5 bases and the J segment 7 bases; nucleotides outside the gene matches: 8. Looked up from germline, CDR1 is SGHVS and CDR2 is FNYEAQ. The CDR3: CASSPSGGREQYF. Here the CDR3 DNA reads TGTGCCAGCAGCCCCTCGGGAGGTCGGGAGCAGTACTTC.

This sequence joins TRBV11-2 and TRBJ1-2, with D unresolved. Per the germline V gene, CDR1 is SGHAT and CDR2 is FQNNGV. V lost 0 bases to trimming and J lost 8 bases, with 7 bases between them. This CDR3 is 12 amino acids long. In DNA, the CDR3 is TGTGCCAGCAGCTTAGAGTCGCGGGGCTACACCTTC. This translates into CASSLESRGYTF.

The rearrangement joins TRBV25-1 to TRBJ2-4; 8 bases line up with TRBD2. V lost 8 bases, J lost 4 bases, and 4 bases stayed unmatched. Per the germline V gene, CDR1 is MGHDK and CDR2 is SYGVNS. This CDR3 region has 13 residues. CDR3: CASSPGGKNIQYF. The CDR3 DNA follows: TGTGCCAGCTCGCCGGGGGGGAAAAACATTCAGTACTTC.

The CDR3 spells CASSLLGQGSYEQYF. The CDR3 DNA is TGTGCCAGCAGCTTGCTTGGACAGGGCTCCTACGAGCAGTACTTC. The gene calls are TRBV5-5 and TRBJ2-7; 8 positions agree with TRBD1. Germline trimming cut 1 base from V and 0 bases from J; bases unmatched to any gene: 3. Germline V gene lookup returns CDR1 SGHKS and CDR2 YYEKEE (reference sequence). This CDR3 region has 15 residues. The full variable domain, its missing parts supplied by reference TRBV5-5 and TRBJ2-7, is DAGVTQSPTHLIKTRGQQVTLRCSPISGHKSVSWYQQVLGQGPQFIFQYYEKEERGRGNFPDRFSARQFPNYSSELNVNALLLGDSALYLCASSLLGQGSYEQYFGPGTRLTVT.

The rearrangement joins TRBV19 to TRBJ2-3; TRBD2 matches at 11 bases. The CDR3 extends over 17 amino acids. V lost 3 bases, J lost 8 bases, and 13 bases stayed unmatched. Per the germline V gene, CDR1 is LNHDA and CDR2 is SQIVND (reference sequence). The chain's CDR3 is CASSIPHTSGSTSTQYF. The DNA of the CDR3 is TGTGCCAGTAGTATCCCCCATACTAGCGGGAGTACGAGTACGCAGTATTTT.

The chain carries TRBV7-9 and TRBJ2-7; 10 positions match TRBD1. CDR1 and CDR2 (germline): SEHNR, FQNEAQ (reference sequence). Germline trimming cut 5 bases from V and 2 bases from J; bases unmatched to any gene: 6. The CDR3 covers 15 residues. As DNA, the CDR3 is TGTGCCAGCAGCCCGGGGACAGGGGTGACCTACGAGCAGTACTTC. Protein product: CASSPGTGVTYEQYF.

V is TRBV18 and J is TRBJ1-1; 10 bases match TRBD1. The V gene end was trimmed by 4 bases and the J gene end by 4 bases; junction bases not matched to a gene: 9. The V gene's germline CDR1 is KGHSH and CDR2 LQKENI. CDR3 length: 16 amino acids. The CDR3 DNA is TGTGCCAGCTCACGAGAGGACAGGGGGAGTCGCACTGAAGCTTTCTTT. Its translation: CASSREDRGSRTEAFF.

The chain combines TRBV15 with TRBJ1-5; 7 nucleotides align to TRBD1. CDR3 length: 15 residues. The trim removed 1 base at V and 10 bases at J, leaving 10 bases unmatched. Germline V CDR1 and CDR2: LNHNV, YYDKDF (reference sequence). CDR3 coding DNA: TGTGCCACCAGCAGAGTTGGGACAGCTTTTGAACCCCAGCATTTT. Its protein is CATSRVGTAFEPQHF.

This clone was counted only a few times. The gene calls are TRBV5-1 and TRBJ1-5, with 9 bases identical to TRBD1. This CDR3 contains 14 residues. The V gene end was trimmed by 4 bases and the J gene end by 4 bases; junction bases not matched to a gene: 3. Germline CDR1 is SGHRS and CDR2 is YFSETQ. The CDR3 reads CASSPGTGNQPQHF. The CDR3 DNA is TGCGCCAGCAGCCCCGGGACAGGGAATCAGCCCCAGCATTTT.

The rearrangement uses TRBV6-1 and TRBJ1-2; a possible D gene is TRBD1 (6 bases). The V end lost 6 bases, the J end lost 8 bases, and 22 bases lay between the germline ends. Germline CDR1 reads MNHNS; CDR2 reads SASEGT. The CDR3 spans 15 residues. CDR3 sequence (DNA): TGTGCCAGCAGGCTCGGGACATCCCTCGCCGACGGCTACACCTTC. The encoded protein is CASRLGTSLADGYTF.

This clone has only one observation. V is TRBV28 and J is TRBJ1-4, with 7 bases matching TRBD1. Germline V lookup: CDR1 MDHEN, CDR2 SYDVKM. With V trimmed by 10 bases and J by 5 bases, 19 bases remained unmatched. This CDR3 has 17 amino acids. For the CDR3, the DNA is TGTGCCACCGACCGAGGGGGCGTCATAGGCCCGAATGAAAAACTGTTTTTT. It codes for CATDRGGVIGPNEKLFF.